This T cell receptor (beta chain) was profiled in a study of beta chain features in type 1 diabetes. About this clone itself: Its target is not known.

This CDR3 is 15 amino acids long. Germline CDR1 is MGHDK and CDR2 is SYGVNS. Trimming removed 3 bases from V and 4 bases from J, with 13 bases in between. Regarding the study as a whole: For cells with high TCR expression, cDNA sequencing could yield over-representation. People with Type 1 diabetes carried modestly yet significantly shorter TCRB CDR3s in all four CD4+ subsets.

The investigators reverse transcribed all of the isolated RNA, so they sequenced expressed TCRB transcripts. Produced via immunoSEQ multiplex PCR; TCRdb's table is partial and in-frame only. The sample lists about 710,000 clones, about an eighth seen once, with roughly 0.04% in the top ten. The sequencing sample was made of naive CD4+ T cells from blood. This receptor was taken from a man aged 18-30 years with type 1 diabetes. The J gene is TRBJ2-1, the V gene TRBV25-1; D not resolved. CDR3: CASSDRAASYNEQFF. CDR3 nucleotides: TGTGCCAGCAGTGATAGGGCAGCGAGTTACAATGAGCAGTTCTTC.